The clone carrying this T cell receptor (beta chain) was counted many times. These data originate in a study of T cells in Graves' hyperthyroidism and ophthalmopathy. Trimming cost V 4 bases and J 6 bases; bases outside gene matches: 7. The CDR3 has 14 residues. The germline V gene encodes CDR1 SGHKS and CDR2 YYEKEE (reference sequence). RNA transcripts gave rise to amplified TCR beta CDR3 regions. HTBI primers were the set used in a first-round RT-PCR of the TCR CDR3. Each CDR3 protein gets one entry after TCRdb re-called the multiplex PCR reads with MiXCR. Found here are about 420,000 distinct CDR3 sequences, around 15% of them singletons; the top ten hold 4% to 6.5%.

This rearrangement joins TRBV5-5 to TRBJ1-2, with 9 bases matching TRBD1. Sample: blood. The receptor was isolated from a young woman with Graves' hyperthyroidism. CDR3: CASSRGQGEDGYTF. CDR3 DNA: TGTGCCAGCAGCCGGGGACAGGGTGAGGATGGCTACACCTTC.